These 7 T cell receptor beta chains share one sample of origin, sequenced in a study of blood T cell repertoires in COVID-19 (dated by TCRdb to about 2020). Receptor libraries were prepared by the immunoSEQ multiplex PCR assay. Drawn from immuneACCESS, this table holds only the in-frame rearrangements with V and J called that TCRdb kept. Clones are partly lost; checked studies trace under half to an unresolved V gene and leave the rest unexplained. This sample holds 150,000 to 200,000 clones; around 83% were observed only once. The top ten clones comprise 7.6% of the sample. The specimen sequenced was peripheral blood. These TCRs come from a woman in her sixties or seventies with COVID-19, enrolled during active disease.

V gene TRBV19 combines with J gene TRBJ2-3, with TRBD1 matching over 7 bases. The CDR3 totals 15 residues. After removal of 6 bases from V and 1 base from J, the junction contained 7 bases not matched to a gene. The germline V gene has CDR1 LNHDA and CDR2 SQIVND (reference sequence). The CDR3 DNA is TGTGCCAGTAGCCCGGACAGGCATGGCACAGATACGCAGTATTTT. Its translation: CASSPDRHGTDTQYF.

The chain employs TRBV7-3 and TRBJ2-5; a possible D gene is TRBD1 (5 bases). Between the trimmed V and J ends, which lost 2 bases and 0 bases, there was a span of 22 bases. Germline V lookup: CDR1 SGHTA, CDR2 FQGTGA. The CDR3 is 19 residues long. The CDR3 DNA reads TGTGCCAGCAGCTTACGGCAAAACCCAGGGTCGTATAACCAAGAGACCCAGTACTTC. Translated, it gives CASSLRQNPGSYNQETQYF.

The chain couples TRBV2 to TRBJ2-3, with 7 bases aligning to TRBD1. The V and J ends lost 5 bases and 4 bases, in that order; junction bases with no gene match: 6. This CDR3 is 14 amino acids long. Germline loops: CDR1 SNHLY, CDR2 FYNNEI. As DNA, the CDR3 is TGTGCCAGCAGTCTCCGACAGGGATCAGATACGCAGTATTTT. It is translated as CASSLRQGSDTQYF. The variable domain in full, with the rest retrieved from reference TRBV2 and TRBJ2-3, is EPEVTQTPSHQVTQMGQEVILRCVPISNHLYFYWYRQILGQKVEFLVSFYNNEISEKSEIFDDQFSVERPDGSNFTLKIRSTKLEDSAMYFCASSLRQGSDTQYFGPGTRLTVL.

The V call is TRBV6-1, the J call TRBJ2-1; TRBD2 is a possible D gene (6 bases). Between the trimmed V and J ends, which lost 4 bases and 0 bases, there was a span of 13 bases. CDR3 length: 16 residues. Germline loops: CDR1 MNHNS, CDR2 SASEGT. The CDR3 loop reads CASSGVGGLSYNEQFF. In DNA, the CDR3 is TGTGCCAGCAGTGGGGTGGGAGGACTCTCCTACAATGAGCAGTTCTTC.

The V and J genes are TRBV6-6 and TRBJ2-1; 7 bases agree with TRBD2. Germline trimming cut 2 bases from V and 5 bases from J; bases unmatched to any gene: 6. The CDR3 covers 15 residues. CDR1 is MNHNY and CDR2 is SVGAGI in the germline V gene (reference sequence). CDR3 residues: CASSYGGRPDNEQFF. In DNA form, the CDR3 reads TGTGCCAGCAGTTACGGCGGGAGACCTGACAATGAGCAGTTCTTC.

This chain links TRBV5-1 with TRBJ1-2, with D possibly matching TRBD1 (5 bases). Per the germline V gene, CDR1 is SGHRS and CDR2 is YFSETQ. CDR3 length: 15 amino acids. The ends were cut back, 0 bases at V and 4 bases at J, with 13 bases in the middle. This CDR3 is CASSLDNSGGYGYTF. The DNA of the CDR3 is TGCGCCAGCAGCTTGGACAACTCGGGGGGCTATGGCTACACCTTC.

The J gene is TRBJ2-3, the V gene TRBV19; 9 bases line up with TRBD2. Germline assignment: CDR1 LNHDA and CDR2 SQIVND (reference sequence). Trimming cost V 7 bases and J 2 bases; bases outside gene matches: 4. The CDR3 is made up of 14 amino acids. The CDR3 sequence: CASNSGGITDTQYF. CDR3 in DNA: TGTGCCAGTAATAGCGGGGGAATCACAGATACGCAGTATTTT. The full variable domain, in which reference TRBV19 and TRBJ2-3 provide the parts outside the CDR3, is DGGITQSPKYLFRKEGQNVTLSCEQNLNHDAMYWYRQDPGQGLRLIYYSQIVNDFQKGDIAEGYSVSREKKESFPLTVTSAQKNPTAFYLCASNSGGITDTQYFGPGTRLTVL.